A single sample is the source of the 25 T cell receptor beta chains below, sequenced in a study of blood T cell repertoires in COVID-19. The table came from immunoSEQ multiplex PCR; TCRdb's copy has only in-frame clones and leaves some out. The profile covers more than 95,000 clones, with roughly 90% appearing a single time and approximately 3.5% taken by the ten largest. Specimen: peripheral blood. Receptors were obtained from a woman aged 55-70 years with acute or convalescent COVID-19.

The chain recombines TRBV18 with TRBJ1-4; D is possibly TRBD1 (6 bases). Germline lookup yields CDR1 KGHSH and CDR2 LQKENI. There are 15 residues in the CDR3. Trimming left V 6 bases short and J 0 bases short, with 11 bases between. The CDR3 nucleotides read TGTGCCAGCTCCCAGGACAGCGCAACTAATGAAAAACTGTTTTTT. It is translated as CASSQDSATNEKLFF.

This clone was found once. The CDR3 reads CASSPGTGGFGYTF. In DNA form, the CDR3 reads TGCGCCAGCAGCCCGGGGACAGGGGGCTTTGGCTACACCTTC. The chain recombines TRBV5-1 with TRBJ1-2; 12 bases are shared with TRBD1. V was pared by 4 bases and J by 7 bases, with 5 bases of the junction left unmatched. The CDR3 consists of 14 residues. Germline values: CDR1 SGHRS, CDR2 YFSETQ.

This clone appeared a few times. The CDR3 DNA is TGTGCCAGCAGTGAAACCTGGCTCCTTGTCTCTGGAAACACCATATATTTT. Residues: CASSETWLLVSGNTIYF. This chain links TRBV6-1 with TRBJ1-3; no clear D gene. The CDR3 loop spans 17 amino acids. The V gene's germline CDR1 is MNHNS and CDR2 SASEGT. V lost 2 bases and J lost 0, with 14 bases in between.

J is TRBJ1-1 and V is TRBV6-2 or TRBV6-3, with 8 bases matching TRBD1. CDR1 is MNHEY, CDR2 SVGEGT, per germline. This CDR3 has 14 amino acids. The V gene end was trimmed by 2 bases and the J gene end by 7 bases; junction bases not matched to a gene: 6. CDR3 sequence reads: CASSYIGTGIEAFF. CDR3 DNA sequence: TGTGCCAGCAGTTACATCGGGACAGGAATTGAAGCTTTCTTT.

This clone was counted a single time. CDR3 sequence: CASSLQGLEQYF. DNA for the CDR3: TGTGCCAGCAGCTTACAGGGTCTCGAGCAGTACTTC. The chain combines TRBV5-4 with TRBJ2-7; TRBD1 is a possible D gene (6 bases). The V end was cut by 2 bases, the J end by 6 bases, with 9 bases between. Looked up from germline, CDR1 is SGHNT and CDR2 is YYREEE (reference sequence). The CDR3 has 12 residues. The whole variable domain, remainder taken from reference TRBV5-4 and TRBJ2-7, is ETGVTQSPTHLIKTRGQQVTLRCSSQSGHNTVSWYQQALGQGPQFIFQYYREEENGRGNFPPRFSGLQFPNYSSELNVNALELDDSALYLCASSLQGLEQYFGPGTRLTVT.

This chain links TRBV10-3 with TRBJ2-2; 11 bases line up with TRBD2. The junction had 1 base not matched to a gene; V was cut back by 6 bases and J by 1 base. Germline CDR1 is ENHRY and CDR2 is SYGVKD. This CDR3 has 15 residues. CDR3 amino acids: CAISGTSGNTGELFF. CDR3 sequence (DNA): TGTGCCATCAGCGGGACTAGCGGGAACACCGGGGAGCTGTTTTTT.

This clone was detected only once. J is TRBJ1-2 and V is TRBV28; TRBD1 matches at 7 bases. Looked up from germline, CDR1 is MDHEN and CDR2 is SYDVKM. CDR3 size: 14 residues. The junction had 3 bases not matched to a gene; V was cut back by 3 bases and J by 2 bases. DNA of the CDR3: TGTGCCAGCAGTTTCCCAGGGGGGAACTATGGCTACACCTTC. Residues: CASSFPGGNYGYTF.

The V gene is TRBV10-3, the J gene TRBJ2-7, with a possible D match to TRBD1 (5 bases). Germline values: CDR1 ENHRY, CDR2 SYGVKD. This CDR3 has 16 residues. V shed 3 bases and J shed 3 bases, with 18 bases lying between them. The DNA of the CDR3 is TGTGCCATCAGTGATCAAAAGGGGCAGGCCCTCTACGAGCAGTACGTC. It is translated as CAISDQKGQALYEQYV.

In this sample, this clone turned up a few times. The CDR3 DNA follows: TGTGCCAGCAGGGCTAGCGGATCGGGAGAGCAGTACTTC. The encoded protein is CASRASGSGEQYF. The chain combines TRBV9 with TRBJ2-7; 7 bases line up with TRBD2. The germline CDR1 and CDR2 sequences are SGDLS and YYNGEE. The CDR3 runs to 13 residues. V shed 5 bases and J 7 bases; nucleotides not matched to a gene: 9.

This clone was detected only a few times. The gene calls are TRBV7-8 and TRBJ1-6; no reliable D call. The CDR3 length is 14 residues. Germline V gives CDR1 SGHVS, CDR2 FQNEAQ. The V end was cut by 0 bases, the J end by 9 bases, with 9 bases between. The CDR3 DNA sequence: TGTGCCAGCAGCTTAGCGTACAGCAGTTCACCCCTCCACTTT. Protein product: CASSLAYSSSPLHF.

This chain connects TRBV27 to TRBJ1-2, with D perhaps TRBD1 (5 bases). In germline, CDR1 is MNHEY, CDR2 SMNVEV (reference sequence). The CDR3 totals 20 residues. Between the trimmed V and J ends, which lost 0 bases and 4 bases, there was a span of 27 bases. CDR3 protein: CASSLSRLGQGRRLAYGYTF. CDR3 DNA: TGTGCCAGCAGTTTATCGAGGCTGGGGCAGGGCCGACGGTTAGCCTATGGCTACACCTTC.

The chain joins TRBV19 to TRBJ2-3, with D tentatively TRBD1 (6 bases). CDR1 and CDR2 (germline): LNHDA, SQIVND (reference sequence). The CDR3 is made up of 13 amino acids. Trimming shortened V by 5 bases and J by 2 bases, and 8 bases separated the two germline ends. The CDR3, as DNA: TGTGCCAGTAGTGACAGGCACACAGATACGCAGTATTTT. Translating gives CASSDRHTDTQYF. The full variable domain, completed using reference TRBV19 and TRBJ2-3, is DGGITQSPKYLFRKEGQNVTLSCEQNLNHDAMYWYRQDPGQGLRLIYYSQIVNDFQKGDIAEGYSVSREKKESFPLTVTSAQKNPTAFYLCASSDRHTDTQYFGPGTRLTVL.

V usage is TRBV19 and J usage is TRBJ1-1; D possibly corresponds to TRBD1 (5 bases). This CDR3 is built from 14 residues. Trimming cost V 2 bases and J 1 base, with 8 bases left between them. Per the germline V gene, CDR1 is LNHDA and CDR2 is SQIVND (reference sequence). CDR3 protein: CASSIWGENTEAFF. In nucleotides, the CDR3 is TGTGCCAGTAGTATATGGGGGGAGAACACTGAAGCTTTCTTT.

The chain combines TRBV20-1 with TRBJ2-1; 9 nucleotides align to TRBD2. V lost 3 bases, J lost 4 bases, and 7 bases stayed unmatched. Germline CDR1 DFQATT, CDR2 SNEGSKA (reference sequence). CDR3 length equals 15 residues. The CDR3 is CSASVTSGSYNEQFF. The CDR3 DNA reads TGCAGTGCTAGTGTGACTAGCGGATCATACAATGAGCAGTTCTTC.

The gene calls are TRBV4-1 and TRBJ2-1; D perhaps matches TRBD2 (7 bases). Germline CDR1 and CDR2: MGHRA and YSYEKL. V lost 3 bases to trimming and J lost 1 base, with 13 bases between them. CDR3 size: 16 residues. The CDR3 protein is CASSQGGGASYNEQFF. CDR3 in DNA: TGCGCCAGCAGCCAGGGCGGGGGCGCGTCCTACAATGAGCAGTTCTTC.

This clone occurred a few times. V usage is TRBV11-1 and J usage is TRBJ1-1; D is possibly TRBD1 (5 bases). The V end was cut by 5 bases, the J end by 6 bases, with 13 bases between. The V gene's germline CDR1 is SGHAT and CDR2 FQDESV (reference sequence). The CDR3 is made up of 13 amino acids. CDR3 DNA sequence: TGTGCCAGCAGCCTCGACTGGGGGGCTGAAGCTTTCTTT. Protein: CASSLDWGAEAFF.

This rearrangement joins TRBV27 to TRBJ2-1, with a tentative D call TRBD1 (5 bases). The germline V gene encodes CDR1 MNHEY and CDR2 SMNVEV (reference sequence). CDR3 length equals 13 residues. The ends were cut back, 4 bases at V and 15 bases at J, with 19 bases in the middle. The CDR3 DNA sequence: TGTGCCAGCAGTTCCCACTCGCAGGGTGTCGCGTTCTTC. This translates into CASSSHSQGVAFF.

The chain couples TRBV5-1 to TRBJ2-1; 8 bases align to TRBD2. This CDR3 has 15 amino acids. Losses at the gene ends were 3 bases for V and 8 bases for J; bases not matched to a gene: 10. The germline CDR1 and CDR2 sequences are SGHRS and YFSETQ. The CDR3 coding sequence is TGCGCCAGCAGCTCCGAGCGGGGGAGATCGGATGAGCAGTTCTTC. It is translated as CASSSERGRSDEQFF.

The chain combines TRBV20-1 with TRBJ2-5, with TRBD2 matching over 8 bases. CDR3 length: 11 amino acids. The J segment lost 10 bases and the V segment lost 6 bases, leaving 7 bases of the junction unmatched. Germline CDR1 is DFQATT and CDR2 is SNEGSKA (reference sequence). CDR3 DNA: TGCAGTGCCCGAGAAGCGGGGGACCAGTACTTC. Protein: CSAREAGDQYF.

The chain couples TRBV4-1 to TRBJ2-3; 7 bases agree with TRBD2. Germline V CDR1 and CDR2: MGHRA, YSYEKL. Germline trimming cut 0 bases from V and 3 bases from J; bases unmatched to any gene: 6. This CDR3 is built from 16 residues. CDR3 protein: CASSQDGGGKTDTQYF. The CDR3, as DNA: TGCGCCAGCAGCCAAGATGGGGGAGGGAAAACAGATACGCAGTATTTT.

The chain joins TRBV7-3 to TRBJ2-1; 10 bases align to TRBD2. V lost 1 base and J lost 7; bases outside the gene matches: 7. The CDR3 is made up of 16 amino acids. Germline V gene data show CDR1 as SGHTA and CDR2 as FQGTGA. The CDR3 here is CASSLNRLAGENEQFF. The CDR3 DNA is TGTGCCAGCAGCTTAAATCGTCTAGCGGGAGAGAATGAGCAGTTCTTC.

The chain links TRBV10-2 to TRBJ2-1, with D possibly being TRBD2 (7 bases). This CDR3 has 14 residues. Trimming took off 0 bases at V and 11 bases at J, with 14 bases between the two ends. CDR1 WSHSY and CDR2 SAAADI come from the germline V gene. The CDR3 DNA follows: TGCGCCAGCAGTGAGTCGACGGGGGGCGGGAAGCAGTTCTTC. Residues: CASSESTGGGKQFF.

This chain links TRBV11-2 with TRBJ1-1; TRBD1 might be the D (6 bases). The CDR3 contains 14 residues. Between the trimmed V and J ends, which lost 5 bases and 1 base, there was a span of 11 bases. Germline CDR1 reads SGHAT; CDR2 reads FQNNGV. The CDR3 region has the DNA TGTGCCAGCAGCCCCGGGACAACGAACACTGAAGCTTTCTTT. It specifies CASSPGTTNTEAFF.

This sequence joins TRBV10-2 and TRBJ1-3; D is ambiguous. The CDR3 covers 16 residues. Germline V gives CDR1 WSHSY, CDR2 SAAADI. V lost 5 bases, J lost 0 bases, and 14 bases lay in between. CDR3 sequence: CASSLPPGVSGNTIYF. The CDR3 DNA follows: TGCGCCAGCAGTCTCCCCCCCGGGGTCTCTGGAAACACCATATATTTT.

As for this clone: The sample has other DNA sequences that encode this CDR3 too. The chain couples TRBV7-9 to TRBJ1-5; D gene ambiguous. Trimming pared 3 bases from V and 6 bases from J, leaving 9 bases between. Germline V lookup: CDR1 SEHNR, CDR2 FQNEAQ (reference sequence). There are 13 residues in the CDR3. CDR3 sequence (DNA): TGTGCCAGCAGCTTGGGCGTGGGTCAGCCCCAGCATTTT. Translating it yields CASSLGVGQPQHF.